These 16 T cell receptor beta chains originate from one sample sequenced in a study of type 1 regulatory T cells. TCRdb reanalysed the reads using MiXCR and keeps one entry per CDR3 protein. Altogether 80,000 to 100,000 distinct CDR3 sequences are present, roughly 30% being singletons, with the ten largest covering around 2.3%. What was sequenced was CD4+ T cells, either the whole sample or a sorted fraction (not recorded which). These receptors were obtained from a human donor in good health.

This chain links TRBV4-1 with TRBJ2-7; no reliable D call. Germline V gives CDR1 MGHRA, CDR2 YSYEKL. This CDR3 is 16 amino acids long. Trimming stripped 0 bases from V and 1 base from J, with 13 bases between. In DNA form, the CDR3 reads TGCGCCAGCAGCCAAGATTCAGCGCTTCGTTCCTACGAGCAGTACGTC. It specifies CASSQDSALRSYEQYV.

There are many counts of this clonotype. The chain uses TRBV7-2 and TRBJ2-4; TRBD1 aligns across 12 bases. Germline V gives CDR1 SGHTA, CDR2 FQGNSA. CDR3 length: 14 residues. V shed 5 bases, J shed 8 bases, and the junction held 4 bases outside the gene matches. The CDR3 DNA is TGTGCCAGCAGCGAGGGACAGGGGGCGGACATTCAGTACTTC. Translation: CASSEGQGADIQYF.

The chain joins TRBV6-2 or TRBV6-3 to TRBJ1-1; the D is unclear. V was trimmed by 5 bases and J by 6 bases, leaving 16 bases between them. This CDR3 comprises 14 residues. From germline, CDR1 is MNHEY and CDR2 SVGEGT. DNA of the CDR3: TGTGCCAGCAGTCACGGGTCAGGCCCTCCTGAAGCTTTCTTT. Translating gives CASSHGSGPPEAFF.

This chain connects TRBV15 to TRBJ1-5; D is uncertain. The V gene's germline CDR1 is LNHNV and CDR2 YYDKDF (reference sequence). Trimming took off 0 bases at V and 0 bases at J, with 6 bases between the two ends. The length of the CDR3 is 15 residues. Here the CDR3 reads CATSRDPGSNQPQHF. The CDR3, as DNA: TGTGCCACCAGCAGAGATCCGGGTAGCAATCAGCCCCAGCATTTT.

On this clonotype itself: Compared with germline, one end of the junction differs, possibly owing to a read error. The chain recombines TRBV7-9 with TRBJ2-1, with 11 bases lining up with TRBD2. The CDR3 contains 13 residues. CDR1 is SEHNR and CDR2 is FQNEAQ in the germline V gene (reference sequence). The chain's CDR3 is CASSSSKLAGEVF. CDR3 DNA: TGTGCCAGCAGCTCATCCAAACTAGCGGGAGAAGTCTTC.

The CDR3 reads CASSLMDTPNTEAFF. DNA for the CDR3: TGTGCCAGCAGCTTGATGGACACGCCGAACACTGAAGCTTTCTTT. The chain carries TRBV7-2 and TRBJ1-1; D is perhaps TRBD1 (5 bases). The germline V gene has CDR1 SGHTA and CDR2 FQGNSA. CDR3 length equals 15 residues. Trimming removed 3 bases at V and 1 base at J, with 12 bases between.

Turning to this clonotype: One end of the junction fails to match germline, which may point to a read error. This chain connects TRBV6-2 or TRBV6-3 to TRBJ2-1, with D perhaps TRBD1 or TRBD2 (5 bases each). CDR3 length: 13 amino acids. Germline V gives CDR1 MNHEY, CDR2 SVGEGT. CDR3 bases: TGTGCCAGCAGTTACAATGGGGGTGGTTACTCTCCCTTC. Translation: CASSYNGGGYSPF.

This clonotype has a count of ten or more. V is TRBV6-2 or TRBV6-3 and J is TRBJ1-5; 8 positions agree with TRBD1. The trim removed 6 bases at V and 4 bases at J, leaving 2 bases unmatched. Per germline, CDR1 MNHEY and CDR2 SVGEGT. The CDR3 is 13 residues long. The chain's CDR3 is CASSRTGNQPQHF. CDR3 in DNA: TGTGCCAGCAGCCGGACAGGGAATCAGCCCCAGCATTTT.

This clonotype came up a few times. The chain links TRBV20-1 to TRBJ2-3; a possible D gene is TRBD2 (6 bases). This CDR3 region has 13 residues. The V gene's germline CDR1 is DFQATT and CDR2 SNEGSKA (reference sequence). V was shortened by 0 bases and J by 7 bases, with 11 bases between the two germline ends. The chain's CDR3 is CSARDVSGYTQYF. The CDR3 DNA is TGCAGTGCTAGAGATGTAAGCGGGTATACGCAGTATTTT.

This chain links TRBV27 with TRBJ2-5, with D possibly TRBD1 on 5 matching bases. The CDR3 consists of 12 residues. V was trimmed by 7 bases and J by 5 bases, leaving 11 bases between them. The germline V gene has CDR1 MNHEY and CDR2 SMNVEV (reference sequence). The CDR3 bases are TGTGCCAGCAACTATCAGGGCGAGACCCAGTACTTC. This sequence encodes CASNYQGETQYF.

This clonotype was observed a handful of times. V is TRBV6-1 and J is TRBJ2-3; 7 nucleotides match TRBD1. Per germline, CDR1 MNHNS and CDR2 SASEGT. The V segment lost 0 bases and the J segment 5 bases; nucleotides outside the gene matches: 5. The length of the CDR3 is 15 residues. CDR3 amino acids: CASSEALTGQDTQYF. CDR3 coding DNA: TGTGCCAGCAGTGAAGCGTTGACAGGGCAAGATACGCAGTATTTT.

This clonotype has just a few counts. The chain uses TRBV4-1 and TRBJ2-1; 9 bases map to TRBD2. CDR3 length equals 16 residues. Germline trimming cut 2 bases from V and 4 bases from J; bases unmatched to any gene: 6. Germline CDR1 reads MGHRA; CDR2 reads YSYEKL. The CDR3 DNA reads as TGCGCCAGCAGCCAAATAGCGGGAGTGCTATACAATGAGCAGTTCTTC. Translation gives CASSQIAGVLYNEQFF.

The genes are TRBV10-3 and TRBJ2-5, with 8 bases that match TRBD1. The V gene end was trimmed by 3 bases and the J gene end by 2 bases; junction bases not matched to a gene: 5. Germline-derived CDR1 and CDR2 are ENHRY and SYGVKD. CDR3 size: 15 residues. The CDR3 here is CAISDRTGQQETQYF. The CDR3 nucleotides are TGTGCCATCAGTGATCGGACAGGGCAACAAGAGACCCAGTACTTC.

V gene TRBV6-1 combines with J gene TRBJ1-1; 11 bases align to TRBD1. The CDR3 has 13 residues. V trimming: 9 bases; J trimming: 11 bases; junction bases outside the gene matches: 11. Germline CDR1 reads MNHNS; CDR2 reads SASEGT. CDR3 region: CASQPGQGVWAFF. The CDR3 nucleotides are TGTGCCAGTCAACCGGGACAGGGGGTGTGGGCTTTCTTT.

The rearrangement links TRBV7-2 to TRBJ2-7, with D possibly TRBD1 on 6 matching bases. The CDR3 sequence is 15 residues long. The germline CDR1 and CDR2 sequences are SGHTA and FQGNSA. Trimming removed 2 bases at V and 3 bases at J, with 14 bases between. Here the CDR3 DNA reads TGTGCCAGCAGCTTAACAACAGGGAGATTCTACGAGCAGTACTTC. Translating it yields CASSLTTGRFYEQYF.

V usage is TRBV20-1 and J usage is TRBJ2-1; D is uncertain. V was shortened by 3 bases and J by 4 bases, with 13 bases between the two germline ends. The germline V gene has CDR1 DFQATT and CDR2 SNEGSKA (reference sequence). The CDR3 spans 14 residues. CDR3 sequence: CSASAFKGYNEQFF. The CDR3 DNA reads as TGCAGTGCTAGTGCGTTTAAGGGATACAATGAGCAGTTCTTC.